These 14 T cell receptor beta chains share one sample of origin, sequenced in a study of Ad26.COV2.S vaccination and SARS-CoV-2 variants. Only in-frame clones appear in the TCRdb table, and some are missing; sequencing was by immunoSEQ multiplex PCR. Among a few hundred thousand clones listed, under 90% were seen once. Indicated treatment: over 15 received Ad26.COV2.S at low or high dose, single or two shots; several received placebo; per-sample allocation not given. The study sampled participants on day 63 after the first vaccine or placebo injection. Here the sequenced sample was peripheral blood, taken in a trial of Ad26.COV2.S vaccine versus placebo. These receptors came from a person aged 18-60 years who received the Ad26.COV2.S COVID-19 vaccine or a placebo.

J is TRBJ1-2 and V is TRBV4-3; tentatively, D is TRBD1 (6 bases). Trimming removed 0 bases from V and 0 bases from J, with 17 bases in between. The CDR3 is made up of 18 amino acids. Germline CDR1 and CDR2: LGHNA and YSLEER. CDR3 protein: CASSQDGAGAPPNYGYTF. The CDR3 DNA is TGCGCCAGCAGCCAAGATGGGGCAGGGGCCCCTCCTAACTATGGCTACACCTTC.

For this clone: The same CDR3 also results from other DNA sequences found in this sample. CDR3 protein: CSVEGGQLNTEAFF. The CDR3, as DNA: TGCAGCGTTGAGGGGGGACAGTTGAACACTGAAGCTTTCTTT. The rearrangement links TRBV29-1 to TRBJ1-1, with TRBD1 identical over 7 bases. Germline V gene sequence: CDR1 SQVTM, CDR2 ANQGSEA. V lost 3 bases to trimming and J lost 0 bases; unmatched junction nucleotides: 4. The CDR3 is 14 amino acids.

This rearrangement joins TRBV2 to TRBJ2-2; the D is unclear. Trimming pared 5 bases from V and 2 bases from J, leaving 12 bases between. Germline-derived CDR1 and CDR2 are SNHLY and FYNNEI. The CDR3 is 15 amino acids. The CDR3 is CASSSPPANTGELFF. CDR3 DNA: TGTGCCAGCAGTTCTCCCCCAGCAAACACCGGGGAGCTGTTTTTT.

The genes are TRBV29-1 and TRBJ2-1, with a weak D call TRBD2 (6 bases). Per germline, CDR1 SQVTM and CDR2 ANQGSEA. This CDR3 is 13 amino acids long. V lost 3 bases and J lost 4, with 10 bases in between. CDR3 region: CSVESGLYNEQFF. In DNA form, the CDR3 reads TGCAGCGTTGAGTCGGGACTTTACAATGAGCAGTTCTTC.

V usage is TRBV27 and J usage is TRBJ1-2; D is unclear. CDR1 and CDR2 from the germline V gene are MNHEY and SMNVEV (reference sequence). V lost 4 bases and J 3 bases, leaving 12 bases between the germline ends. The CDR3 runs to 14 residues. Written as DNA, the CDR3 is TGTGCCAGCAGTTCCTACGGGCCCGACTATGGCTACACCTTC. Translation gives CASSSYGPDYGYTF.

This clone was counted a few times. V usage is TRBV6-5 and J usage is TRBJ2-7; D is unclear. The CDR3 extends over 11 amino acids. Germline V lookup: CDR1 MNHEY, CDR2 SVGAGI. Trimming shortened V by 6 bases and J by 4 bases, and 7 bases separated the two germline ends. CDR3 DNA sequence: TGTGCCAGCAGGAGTTATTACGAGCAGTACTTC. It encodes CASRSYYEQYF.

This clone showed up just a few times. The J gene is TRBJ1-1, the V gene TRBV11-2; unclear D gene. CDR3 length: 15 residues. Trimming took 1 base from V and 2 from J, leaving 11 bases between them. Germline CDR1 is SGHAT and CDR2 is FQNNGV. The CDR3 is CASSLGGRVNTEAFF. The CDR3 DNA reads as TGTGCCAGCAGCTTAGGCGGACGGGTTAACACTGAAGCTTTCTTT. The whole variable domain, remainder taken from reference TRBV11-2 and TRBJ1-1, is EAGVAQSPRYKIIEKRQSVAFWCNPISGHATLYWYQQILGQGPKLLIQFQNNGVVDDSQLPKDRFSAERLKGVDSTLKIQPAKLEDSAVYLCASSLGGRVNTEAFFGQGTRLTVV.

J is TRBJ2-3 and V is TRBV24-1; perhaps D is TRBD1 or TRBD2 (5 bases each). Germline-derived CDR1 and CDR2 are KGHDR and SFDVKD. The CDR3 has 16 amino acids. The V end was cut by 3 bases, the J end by 2 bases, with 14 bases between. CDR3 sequence (DNA): TGTGCCACCAGTGATCCGGGAAGGGGAAACACAGATACGCAGTATTTT. Its translation: CATSDPGRGNTDTQYF.

The sample holds one count of this clone. The conserved phenylalanine or tryptophan is not found at the CDR3 terminus, so this likely reflects a read error. The DNA is left out, because the CDR3 cannot be placed on it with certainty; the CDR3 is given as TCRdb lists it. The chain couples TRBV19 to TRBJ1-2; the table's TRBD1 call for D was not verified on the DNA. Germline CDR1 LNHDA, CDR2 SQIVND (reference sequence). The CDR3 contains 13 residues when both ends are counted. The CDR3 spells CASSIALGAELEY.

The chain has TRBV19 and TRBJ2-1; D is ambiguous. With 6 bases removed from V and 4 bases from J, the gap between germline ends came to 16 bases. The CDR3 loop spans 15 amino acids. The germline CDR1 and CDR2 sequences are LNHDA and SQIVND (reference sequence). The CDR3 spells CASRTNPRNYNEQFF. The CDR3 DNA follows: TGTGCCAGTAGGACGAATCCGAGGAATTACAATGAGCAGTTCTTC.

The chain recombines TRBV7-2 with TRBJ2-1, with TRBD2 matching 8 bases. Unmatched junction bases numbered 7, after V lost 0 bases and J lost 6 bases. The CDR3 length is 16 residues. Germline CDR1 SGHTA, CDR2 FQGNSA. Here the CDR3 reads CASSLAGRGARNEQFF. CDR3 DNA sequence: TGTGCCAGCAGCTTAGCCGGGCGGGGGGCCCGCAATGAGCAGTTCTTC.

This clone was recorded a few times. The rearrangement uses TRBV12-3 or TRBV12-4 and TRBJ1-3; D unclear. Trimming shortened V by 3 bases and J by 4 bases, and 4 bases separated the two germline ends. The length of the CDR3 is 12 residues. CDR3: CASSFFGNTIYF. The CDR3 DNA reads TGTGCCAGCAGTTTTTTCGGAAACACCATATATTTT.

The chain combines TRBV5-6 with TRBJ2-3; tentatively, D is TRBD1 (5 bases). Germline V gene lookup returns CDR1 SGHDT and CDR2 YYEEEE. V gave up 3 bases and J gave up 0 bases, with 5 bases separating them. The CDR3 is 13 amino acids. CDR3 protein: CASSWTSTDTQYF. The DNA of the CDR3 is TGTGCCAGCAGCTGGACAAGCACAGATACGCAGTATTTT.

J is TRBJ2-2 and V is TRBV5-6, with a tentative D call TRBD1 (6 bases). Trimming stripped 9 bases from V and 4 bases from J, with 10 bases between. CDR1 is SGHDT and CDR2 is YYEEEE in the germline V gene. The CDR3 runs to 12 residues. The CDR3 coding sequence is TGTGCCACCGGACAGAGCACCGGGGAGCTGTTTTTT. As protein: CATGQSTGELFF.